Following are 3 T cell receptor beta chains from one sample sequenced in a study of blood T cell repertoires in COVID-19. Clones were sequenced by immunoSEQ multiplex PCR, and TCRdb holds only the in-frame ones, with some missing. The table records about 260,000 clones, 75% to 90% of them present only once. Sequencing was done on a sample of peripheral blood. These receptors all stem from a woman in her seventies with COVID-19, enrolled during active disease.

This clone was picked up one time. V gene TRBV5-6 combines with J gene TRBJ1-2; 7 bases line up with TRBD1. The CDR3 totals 13 residues. V trimming: 6 bases; J trimming: 4 bases; junction bases outside the gene matches: 6. Germline CDR1 reads SGHDT; CDR2 reads YYEEEE. The DNA of the CDR3 is TGTGCCAGCACCCCGGGACAGAGCTATGGCTACACCTTC. Translated, it gives CASTPGQSYGYTF.

The chain couples TRBV5-6 to TRBJ1-1; weak D call: TRBD1 (5 bases). This CDR3 has 14 residues. Between the trimmed V and J ends, which lost 3 bases and 4 bases, there was a span of 13 bases. The germline gives CDR1 SGHDT, CDR2 YYEEEE. CDR3 region: CASSWEGLGTEAFF. Written as DNA, the CDR3 is TGTGCCAGCAGCTGGGAGGGGTTGGGCACTGAAGCTTTCTTT.

The table lists this clone with a few counts. V gene TRBV27 combines with J gene TRBJ2-2, with a tentative D call TRBD1 (5 bases). The V gene lost 4 bases and the J gene lost 4 bases, with 16 bases spanning the gap. The CDR3 has 16 amino acids. CDR1 and CDR2 from the germline V gene are MNHEY and SMNVEV (reference sequence). This CDR3 is CASSSYYDRTTGELFF. CDR3 nucleotides: TGTGCCAGCAGTTCTTACTACGACAGAACCACCGGGGAGCTGTTTTTT.